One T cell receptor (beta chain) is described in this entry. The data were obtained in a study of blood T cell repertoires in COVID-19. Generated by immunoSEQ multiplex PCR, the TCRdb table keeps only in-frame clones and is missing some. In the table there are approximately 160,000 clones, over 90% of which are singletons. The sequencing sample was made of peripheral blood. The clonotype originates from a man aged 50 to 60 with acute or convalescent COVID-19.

DNA of the CDR3: TGTGCCATTGGACAGGGACCCTATAATTCACCCCTCCACTTT. Amino acid sequence: CAIGQGPYNSPLHF. The chain links TRBV10-3 to TRBJ1-6, with 8 bases fitting TRBD1. Germline CDR1 ENHRY, CDR2 SYGVKD. V was clipped by 9 bases and J by 2 bases; unmatched bases: 3. This CDR3 spans 14 amino acids.